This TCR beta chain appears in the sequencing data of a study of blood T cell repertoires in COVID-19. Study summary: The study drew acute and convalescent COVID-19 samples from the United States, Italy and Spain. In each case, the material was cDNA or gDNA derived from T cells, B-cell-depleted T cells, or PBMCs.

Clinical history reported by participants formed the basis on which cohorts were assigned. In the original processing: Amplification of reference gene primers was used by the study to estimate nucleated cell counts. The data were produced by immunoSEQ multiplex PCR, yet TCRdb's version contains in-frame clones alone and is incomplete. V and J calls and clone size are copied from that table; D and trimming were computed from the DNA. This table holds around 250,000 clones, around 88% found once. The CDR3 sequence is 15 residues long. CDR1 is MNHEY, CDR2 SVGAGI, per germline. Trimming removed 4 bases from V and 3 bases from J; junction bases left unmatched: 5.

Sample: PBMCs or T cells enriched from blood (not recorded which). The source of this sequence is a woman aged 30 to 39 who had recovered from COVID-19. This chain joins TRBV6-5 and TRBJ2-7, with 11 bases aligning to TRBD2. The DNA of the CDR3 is TGTGCCAGCAGTTCCTTTAGCGGGAGGGACTACGAGCAGTACTTC. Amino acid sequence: CASSSFSGRDYEQYF.